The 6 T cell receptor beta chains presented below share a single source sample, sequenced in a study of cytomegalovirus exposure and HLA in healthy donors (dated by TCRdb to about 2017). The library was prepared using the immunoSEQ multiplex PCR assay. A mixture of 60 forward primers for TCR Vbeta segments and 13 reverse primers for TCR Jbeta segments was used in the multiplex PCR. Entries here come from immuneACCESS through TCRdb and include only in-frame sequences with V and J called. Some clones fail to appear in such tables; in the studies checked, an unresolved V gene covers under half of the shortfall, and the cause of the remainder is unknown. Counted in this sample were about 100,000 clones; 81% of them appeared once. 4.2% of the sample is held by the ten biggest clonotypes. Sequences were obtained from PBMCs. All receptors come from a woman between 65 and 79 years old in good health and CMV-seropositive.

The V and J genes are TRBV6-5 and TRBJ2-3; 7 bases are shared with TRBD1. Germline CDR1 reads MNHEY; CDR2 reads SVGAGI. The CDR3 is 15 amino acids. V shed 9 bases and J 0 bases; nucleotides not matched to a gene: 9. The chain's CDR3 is CASRQGDTSTDTQYF. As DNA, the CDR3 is TGTGCCAGTCGACAGGGAGATACTAGCACAGATACGCAGTATTTT.

For the CDR3, the DNA is TGTGCCAGCAGCTTCGGGACAAGTAATAGCAATCAGCCCCAGCATTTT. Translated: CASSFGTSNSNQPQHF. The V and J genes are TRBV7-2 and TRBJ1-5; maybe TRBD1 (6 bases). Trimming took 3 bases from V and 0 from J, leaving 12 bases between them. In germline, CDR1 is SGHTA, CDR2 FQGNSA. The CDR3 runs to 16 residues.

CDR3 in DNA: TGTGCCAGCAGTTTGGGGCCGGTAGCGGGACCCTTGGGAGAGCAGTACTTC. It translates to CASSLGPVAGPLGEQYF. The V call is TRBV28, the J call TRBJ2-7; 8 nucleotides line up with TRBD2. V lost 3 bases to trimming and J lost 7 bases; unmatched junction nucleotides: 17. CDR1 is MDHEN, CDR2 SYDVKM, per germline. The CDR3 length is 17 residues.

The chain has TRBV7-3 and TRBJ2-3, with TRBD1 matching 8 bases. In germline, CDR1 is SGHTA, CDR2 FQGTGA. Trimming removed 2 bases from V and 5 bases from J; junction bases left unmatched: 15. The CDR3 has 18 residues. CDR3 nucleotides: TGTGCCAGCAGCTTACAGGTCCCGACCGGGACAGGAAGAGATACGCAGTATTTT. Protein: CASSLQVPTGTGRDTQYF.

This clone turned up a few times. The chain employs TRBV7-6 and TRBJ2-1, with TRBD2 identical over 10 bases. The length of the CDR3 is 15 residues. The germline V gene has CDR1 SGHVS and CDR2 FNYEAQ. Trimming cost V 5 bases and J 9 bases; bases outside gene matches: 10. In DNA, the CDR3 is TGTGCCAGCAGCCTAAGCGGGGGGGGCGGGGGTGAGCAGTTCTTC. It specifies CASSLSGGGGGEQFF.

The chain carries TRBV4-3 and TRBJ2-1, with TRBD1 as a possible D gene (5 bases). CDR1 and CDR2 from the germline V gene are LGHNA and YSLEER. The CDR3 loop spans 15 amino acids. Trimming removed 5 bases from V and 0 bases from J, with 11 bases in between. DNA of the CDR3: TGCGCCAGCAGCACCCAGGGCCGCTCCTACAATGAGCAGTTCTTC. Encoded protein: CASSTQGRSYNEQFF.